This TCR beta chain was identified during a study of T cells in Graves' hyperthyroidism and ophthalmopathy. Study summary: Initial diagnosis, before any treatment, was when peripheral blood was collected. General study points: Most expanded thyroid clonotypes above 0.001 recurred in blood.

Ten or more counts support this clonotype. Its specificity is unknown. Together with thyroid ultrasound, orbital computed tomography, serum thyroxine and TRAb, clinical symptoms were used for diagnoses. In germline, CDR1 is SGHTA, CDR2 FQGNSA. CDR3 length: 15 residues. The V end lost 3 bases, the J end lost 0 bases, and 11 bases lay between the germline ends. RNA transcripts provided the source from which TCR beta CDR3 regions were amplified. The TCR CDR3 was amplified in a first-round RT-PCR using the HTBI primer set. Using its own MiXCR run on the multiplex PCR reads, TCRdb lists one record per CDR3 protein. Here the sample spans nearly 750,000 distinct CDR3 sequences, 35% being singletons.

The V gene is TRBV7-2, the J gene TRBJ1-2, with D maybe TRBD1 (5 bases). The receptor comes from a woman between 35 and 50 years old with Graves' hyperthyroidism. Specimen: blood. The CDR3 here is CASSLFPGPNYGYTF. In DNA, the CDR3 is TGTGCCAGCAGCTTGTTTCCGGGACCTAACTATGGCTACACCTTC.